This entry describes one TCR beta chain. This specimen belongs to a study of blood T cell repertoires in COVID-19. As for the study in general: From the United States, Italy and Spain came samples of acute and convalescent COVID-19.

V trimming: 2 bases; J trimming: 7 bases; junction bases outside the gene matches: 11. This CDR3 is built from 16 residues. Germline V gene lookup returns CDR1 MNHNY and CDR2 SVGAGI (reference sequence). In the original analysis: Reference gene primer amplification gave estimated nucleated cell counts. Only in-frame clones appear in the TCRdb table, and some are missing; sequencing was by immunoSEQ multiplex PCR. V and J calls and clone size are given by that table; D and trimming were obtained from the DNA. The sample yields about 30,000 clones, 65% to 90% seen once. This TCR came from a man aged 80 or over with active COVID-19. The rearrangement links TRBV6-6 to TRBJ1-5, with 7 bases identical to TRBD1. Input material: peripheral blood. CDR3 bases: TGTGCCAGCAGTTACCCTACGAAGGGGGCTTACCAGCCCCAGCATTTT. Translating it yields CASSYPTKGAYQPQHF.